This T cell receptor (beta chain) is from a study of cytomegalovirus exposure and HLA in healthy donors (dated by TCRdb to the late 2010s). Some background on the complete study: According to an earlier analysis of 587 of the donors, 150 million to 200 million T cells yielded 120 million or so unique TCR beta sequences and about 300 Gb of sequence data. HLA typing included class I and class II loci at four-digit resolution. In an earlier analysis of 550 to 700 of the donors, high-throughput TCR beta sequencing was used to judge whether each TCR beta V gene segment behaved as functional or pseudogenic. A later analysis re-examined previously published TCR beta repertoires from 600 to 700 donors and added high-resolution HLA genotyping to investigate patterns of TCR occurrence. Alongside the repertoire data, information on donor age, sex, ethnicity and CMV serostatus was compiled. Of the roughly 400 genotyped donors, 65% to 90% fell in the genetic ancestry cluster associated with self-reported Caucasian donors. The study used immunosequencing to profile the T cell repertoires of approximately 640 subjects and linked those repertoires to cytomegalovirus serostatus. An early release covering roughly 600 HLA-typed donors comprised about 300 gigabases of sequencing data and tens of millions of unique TCR sequences. Roughly five DR-DQ haplotypes were handled as single units for association and clustering because linkage in the cohort was strong. Among under 450 genotyped donors of the cohort, an average of around 240,000 unique TCR beta nucleotide sequences were sequenced per donor, roughly a sixth of them non-productive. A later genetic analysis used genome-wide SNP genotypes for about 65% of the 666 donors, treating that subset as a discovery cohort. The study aimed to test whether signatures of past pathogen exposure could be identified by cataloging public T cell receptors. Rather than using new phenotypic data, the later analysis identified candidate immune exposures from TCR beta sequences and from how often those sequences occurred across donors. High-throughput TCR immunosequencing, statistical association of individual TCRs with disease status, and machine learning were combined to predict cytomegalovirus infection status. Besides the first cohort of 550 to 750 subjects, a separate validation cohort made up of 120 different subjects was used. The number of donors typed differed by locus, with about 629-640 for A, B, C, DRB1 and DQB1, about 500 for DQA1, 600 to 610 for DPA1, and 472 for DPB1. All discovery cohort repertoires had been generated on a single sequencing platform. The paper's findings and limits, for the study overall: The authors suggested that the approach could potentially be generalized to other disease states and immunological phenotypes. In a later analysis, several top co-occurrence clusters were reported to appear linked to parvovirus B19, influenza, CMV and Epstein-Barr virus. In this cohort, only TCR beta chains were sequenced, and detectable features were limited by the absence of alpha or paired-chain data. For the cohort, immune exposure information was limited to CMV serostatus. A later analysis found that most CMV-associated TCR beta chains appeared HLA-restricted, with HLA associations seemingly driven largely by CMV exposure. HLA typing was unavailable for some donors at each locus, so association tests used only the typed subset. Linkage disequilibrium might explain the correlated functional status among segregating V segments, but an unknown experimental factor could not be excluded. Specific HLA alleles were associated with 15,000 to 20,000 TCR beta sequences at a false discovery rate of 0.05 in a later analysis. In a later analysis, TCR association rates were found to vary across HLA loci, with the most associated TCRs seen for DRB1 alleles and the fewest for HLA-C alleles. A further reported finding was that TCR beta sequences accurately predicted the HLA-A and HLA-B alleles for most subjects in the first cohort. In vitro tests confirmed that three of the cytomegalovirus-associated TCR beta chains recognize cytomegalovirus antigens. Because counts were too low, roughly 17 rarely observed V segments, including chromosome 9 orphons, were left out of the earlier analysis of 587 of the donors. The sequencing pipeline was judged likely to have produced a cluster of highly shared sequence variants as a technical artifact. Most TCR sequences were seen in very few donors, while some public TCRs were found in many individuals. Assigning TCR associations to individual alleles was difficult when HLA alleles, especially DR and DQ, strongly co-occurred. Sequencing depth was assumed to be roughly uniform across donors in the presence/absence analyses, though that assumption may not hold. The study gave a list of more than 150 TCR beta chains associated with cytomegalovirus. In an earlier analysis of roughly 500 of the donors, most TCR beta V segments appeared in productive rearrangements about 87% or about 30% of the time, broadly matching IMGT annotations. The classifier was reported to diagnose cytomegalovirus status with high specificity and sensitivity in both the original cohort and the validation cohort. A later genetic analysis reported fewer N-insertions in productive TCRs among donors in an Asian-associated ancestry cluster than the approximately 670-donor mean. Because the 87-base-pair reads could not distinguish some IMGT-functional V segments, including TRBV6-2 and TRBV6-3, those segments were excluded. In a later genetic analysis, a missense DCLRE1C variant was associated with V-gene and J-gene trimming of TCR beta chains, and the association was replicated in an independent cohort. Compared with equally common non-associated chains, HLA-associated TCR beta chains in a later analysis were more clonally expanded and had lower generation probabilities.

In total, 500 to 700 healthy bone marrow donors made up the cohort. At the time of sampling, all cohort members were nominally healthy, though unrecorded immune exposures were likely present. The donor was CMV seronegative and belonged to the group of around 350 seronegative cohort members. A peripheral blood sample was provided by each donor, and peripheral blood mononuclear cells were used for TCR beta sequencing. The Qiagen DNeasy Blood Extraction Kit was used to extract genomic DNA from the blood cell samples. Points on this clone: This clone's antigen is unknown. No base-level quality is on record; no much larger clone is a single base apart.

Unmatched junction bases come to 7, with V trimmed by 7 bases and J by 4 bases. The CDR3 has 15 amino acids, counting the end cysteine and phenylalanine. Only the CDR3 region is kept as DNA, spanning 45 bases read in frame from base 1. CDR1 SEHNR and CDR2 FQNEAQ are derived from the germline V gene (reference sequence). Libraries were constructed by the immunoSEQ multiplex PCR assay. For the multiplex PCR, a mixture combining 60 forward primers for TCR Vbeta segments and 13 reverse primers for TCR Jbeta segments was used. The CDR3 region of rearranged TCR beta genes was amplified from genomic DNA by a multiplex PCR assay. The Illumina HiSeq System was used to sequence the amplified TCR beta libraries as 87-base-pair reads. On the study's bioinformatics: A later analysis counted about 80 million unique TCR beta chains across the 550 to 700 repertoires, and some 11 million of these chains were shared by at least two donors. A nearest-neighbor algorithm error-corrected the raw reads and collapsed the reads into unique sequences, merging closely related sequences to remove PCR and sequencing errors. Alignment of CDR3 sequences to IMGT reference sequences was used to assign V, D and J gene segments. For a sequence to be retained, a match of at least six nucleotides was required to both a V gene segment and a J gene segment. A rearrangement counted as productive if the CDR3 had no stop codons and remained in frame with V and J, and every other rearrangement counted as non-productive. CDR3 was defined by IMGT convention, running from the second conserved V-encoded cysteine to the conserved J-encoded phenylalanine. In an earlier analysis of more than 550 of the donors, sequences lacking an unambiguous match to a single V gene segment were excluded. In an earlier analysis of approximately 500 of the donors, a V segment was called functional when productive rearrangements were above 56.7%, and segregating when the standard deviation between donors exceeded 5%. A statistical classification framework was built to diagnose cytomegalovirus status from the catalog of TCR beta chain sequences. A later analysis assigned V and J genes by comparing TCR nucleotide sequences with IMGT/GENE-DB human TR gene sequences. The TCRdist pipeline was used in a later analysis to assign CDR3 sequences and most-parsimonious VDJ recombination scenarios. In a later analysis, each TCR beta chain was defined by its CDR3 amino acid sequence together with its V-gene family, and reads lacking a unique V-gene family were excluded. A later analysis removed 592 highly shared, low-generation-probability nucleotide sequences to deal with suspected cross-contamination and a sequencing artifact. A later analysis calculated a clonal expansion index for each public chain from normalized within-repertoire ranks of inferred template counts. In a later analysis, generation probabilities were computed with a VDJ recombination model fitted to out-of-frame rearrangements, and the resulting probabilities were checked against IGoR. Hypergeometric tests were used in a later analysis to score TCR-TCR, TCR-HLA and TCR-CMV co-occurrence, with a repertoire-size bias correction applied to the TCR pairs. To estimate false discovery rates, a later analysis permuted the HLA or CMV assignments 20 times. A later analysis grouped co-occurring TCRs with DBSCAN, adding TCRdist sequence similarity when clustering within HLA-allele-positive subsets. Repertoires with fewer than 30,000 or more than 120,000 public chains were left out of co-occurrence clustering, as were a handful of repertoires with anomalous nucleotide sharing. TCRdb took this table from immuneACCESS and kept in-frame rearrangements with V and J called. Such tables lack part of the clones; where checked against another copy, unresolved V genes explain under half of the gap, and the rest is unexplained. That table furnishes V, J and clone size, whereas the DNA furnished D and trimming. The sample yields tens of thousands of clones; nearly 80% were counted once. The ten largest make up 4% to 5% of the sample.

Source material: PBMCs. Recombination joined TRBV7-9 with TRBJ2-2; 9 bases in the junction line up with TRBD2. The sequence derives from a man in his forties in good health and CMV-seronegative. Here is the DNA: TGTGCCAGCACCGATAGCGGGAGTTTCACCGGGGAGCTGTTTTTT. It translates as CASTDSGSFTGELFF.